A single sample is the source of the 26 T cell receptor beta chains below, sequenced in a study of cytomegalovirus exposure and HLA in healthy donors. PCR amplification relied on 60 Vbeta primers (plus 13 Jbeta primers). Libraries were prepared by immunoSEQ multiplex PCR; TCRdb keeps only in-frame clonotypes and omits some of them. The table records fewer than 150,000 clones, about 80% of them present only once. The sequencing input was PBMCs. Every receptor here comes from a male donor in good health and CMV-seronegative.

The CDR3 DNA is TGTGCCAGCAGCTGGGCCGGGGGGGACCACGAGCAGTACTTC. Amino acid sequence: CASSWAGGDHEQYF. J is TRBJ2-7 and V is TRBV11-2; 8 bases map to TRBD2. With V trimmed by 4 bases and J by 5 bases, 7 bases remained unmatched. The CDR3 runs 14 residues. Germline V gene sequence: CDR1 SGHAT, CDR2 FQNNGV.

The genes are TRBV4-1 and TRBJ2-3, with D perhaps matching TRBD2 (7 bases). The germline V and J ends were trimmed by 6 bases and 0 bases, with 19 bases remaining between them. The germline V gene encodes CDR1 MGHRA and CDR2 YSYEKL. The CDR3 runs 17 residues. In DNA form, the CDR3 reads TGCGCCAGCAGACTCGTATGGGGGGGGCCCAGCACAGATACGCAGTATTTT. Protein product: CASRLVWGGPSTDTQYF.

This clone was seen only a few times. The chain uses TRBV5-6 and TRBJ2-3; 13 nucleotides agree with TRBD2. The junction had 9 bases not matched to a gene; V was cut back by 4 bases and J by 4 bases. This CDR3 is 17 amino acids long. The germline V gene has CDR1 SGHDT and CDR2 YYEEEE. CDR3 sequence: CASSQTSGGKGADTQYF. The CDR3 region has the DNA TGTGCCAGCAGCCAGACTAGCGGGGGGAAAGGCGCAGATACGCAGTATTTT. Based on the CDR3 plus reference TRBV5-6 and TRBJ2-3, the full variable domain is DAGVTQSPTHLIKTRGQQVTLRCSPKSGHDTVSWYQQALGQGPQFIFQYYEEEERQRGNFPDRFSGHQFPNYSSELNVNALLLGDSALYLCASSQTSGGKGADTQYFGPGTRLTVL.

This clone was detected only once. The V gene is TRBV7-9, the J gene TRBJ1-4, with a possible D match to TRBD1 (6 bases). In germline, CDR1 is SEHNR, CDR2 FQNEAQ (reference sequence). Trimming pared 7 bases from V and 3 bases from J, leaving 15 bases between. This CDR3 region has 15 residues. The CDR3 DNA is TGTGCCAGCACCACAACAGGGAACTCTAATGAAAAACTGTTTTTT. Amino acids: CASTTTGNSNEKLFF.

This clone appeared once. This sequence joins TRBV4-3 and TRBJ1-2; 11 bases line up with TRBD1. The germline CDR1 and CDR2 sequences are LGHNA and YSLEER. V trimming: 4 bases; J trimming: 5 bases; junction bases outside the gene matches: 6. CDR3 length equals 15 residues. The CDR3 nucleotides are TGCGCCAGCAGCCGCGGGGGACAGGGGGAGTATGGCTACACCTTC. Its translation is CASSRGGQGEYGYTF.

This clone has a handful of counts. V gene TRBV9 combines with J gene TRBJ2-3; 7 bases are shared with TRBD2. Germline-derived CDR1 and CDR2 are SGDLS and YYNGEE. This CDR3 is built from 14 residues. J lost 3 bases, V lost 1 base, and 2 bases had no gene match. The CDR3 nucleotides are TGTGCCAGCAGCGTACGGGGGGAGACAGATACGCAGTATTTT. Its protein is CASSVRGETDTQYF.

The V gene is TRBV7-3, the J gene TRBJ1-5, with TRBD1 matching over 8 bases. From germline, CDR1 is SGHTA and CDR2 FQGTGA. This CDR3 comprises 16 residues. Losses at the gene ends were 4 bases for V and 0 bases for J; bases not matched to a gene: 5. The CDR3: CASSSRTGISNQPQHF. The DNA for the CDR3 is TGTGCCAGCAGCTCCCGGACAGGGATTAGCAATCAGCCCCAGCATTTT.

This clone was seen just once. The chain recombines TRBV6-6 with TRBJ1-1, with D possibly matching TRBD1 (5 bases). V was pared by 4 bases and J by 3 bases, with 12 bases between. CDR1 and CDR2 from the germline V gene are MNHNY and SVGAGI (reference sequence). The CDR3 totals 14 residues. The CDR3 loop is CASSSRVDYTEAFF. CDR3 nucleotides: TGTGCCAGCAGTTCCAGGGTCGACTACACTGAAGCTTTCTTT.

The chain couples TRBV6-1 to TRBJ2-5, with D possibly TRBD1 on 6 matching bases. The J call may be faulty, since TRBJ2-7 better matches the DNA end. This CDR3 has 14 amino acids. Germline V gene lookup returns CDR1 MNHNS and CDR2 SASEGT. The CDR3 DNA reads TGTGCCAGCAGTGAAACCGGGACACCCTACGAGCAGTACTTC. This codes for CASSETGTPYEQYF.

The chain carries TRBV6-5 and TRBJ2-1; no definite D call. The germline V gene has CDR1 MNHEY and CDR2 SVGAGI. Deletions cut 0 bases from V and 0 bases from J, with 9 bases between. This CDR3 region has 16 residues. The CDR3 sequence is CASSYSSRSSYNEQFF. The CDR3, as DNA: TGTGCCAGCAGTTACTCCTCCAGAAGCTCCTACAATGAGCAGTTCTTC.

This clone was observed once. This chain connects TRBV7-9 to TRBJ2-7; D may be TRBD1 (6 bases). CDR3 length: 12 amino acids. The germline gives CDR1 SEHNR, CDR2 FQNEAQ (reference sequence). The V and J ends lost 4 bases and 5 bases respectively, with 9 bases between them. CDR3 nucleotides: TGTGCCAGCAGCTCCACAGGGAACGAGCAGTACTTC. It translates to CASSSTGNEQYF.

J is TRBJ2-7 and V is TRBV18, with 7 bases fitting TRBD1. V shed 3 bases and J 2 bases; nucleotides not matched to a gene: 7. Germline assignment: CDR1 KGHSH and CDR2 LQKENI. The CDR3 length is 15 residues. This CDR3 reads CASSPTGAPPYEQYF. DNA of the CDR3: TGTGCCAGCTCACCCACAGGGGCACCCCCCTACGAGCAGTACTTC.

The genes are TRBV30 and TRBJ1-1; D is unresolved. This CDR3 has 14 residues. Deletions cut 2 bases from V and 3 bases from J, with 13 bases between. The germline V gene encodes CDR1 GTSNPN and CDR2 SVGIG (reference sequence). CDR3: CAWSTGVGDTEAFF. CDR3 coding DNA: TGTGCCTGGAGTACCGGGGTGGGCGACACTGAAGCTTTCTTT.

CDR3 DNA sequence: TGTGCCAGCAGCCAAGACAGGGAAAACTATGGCTACACCTTC. It specifies CASSQDRENYGYTF. The chain recombines TRBV5-5 with TRBJ1-2, with 7 bases fitting TRBD1. V was pared by 4 bases and J by 2 bases, with 5 bases of the junction left unmatched. The CDR3 consists of 14 residues. Germline V gene data show CDR1 as SGHKS and CDR2 as YYEKEE (reference sequence).

Turning to this clone: Its ends do not fully match the called genes, so a read error is possible. Other DNA sequences within the sample encode an identical CDR3. The V call is TRBV6-5, the J call TRBJ1-4, with 7 bases aligning to TRBD1. CDR1 is MNHEY, CDR2 SVGAGI, per germline. The CDR3 runs to 15 residues. The CDR3 sequence: CASSNGTARNEKLFF. CDR3 bases: TGCGCCAGCAGTAATGGGACAGCTCGTAATGAAAAACTGTTTTTT.

The genes are TRBV11-2 and TRBJ2-7; D remains ambiguous. CDR1 is SGHAT and CDR2 is FQNNGV in the germline V gene. This CDR3 is 13 amino acids long. The V end was cut by 4 bases, the J end by 0 bases, with 7 bases between. This CDR3 reads CASSSPYSYEQYF. CDR3 in DNA: TGTGCCAGCAGCTCCCCTTACTCCTACGAGCAGTACTTC.

With respect to this clone: Germline and junction disagree at one end, which may indicate a read error. The chain is built from TRBV4-3 and TRBJ1-3, with a weak D call TRBD1 (5 bases). This CDR3 has 16 residues. Germline lookup yields CDR1 LGHNA and CDR2 YSLEER. The CDR3 sequence: CASSQGKGISGSTIYF. CDR3 sequence (DNA): TGCGCCAGCAGCCAAGGAAAGGGGATCTCTGGAAGCACCATATATTTT.

This rearrangement joins TRBV11-2 to TRBJ2-5; possible D gene TRBD2, 6 bases. Germline V gives CDR1 SGHAT, CDR2 FQNNGV. The CDR3 has 13 amino acids. Trimming pared 6 bases from V and 5 bases from J, leaving 13 bases between. The CDR3 nucleotides read TGTGCCAGCAGTTCGGGGGAAGAGGAGACCCAGTACTTC. It yields the protein CASSSGEEETQYF.

There are a few counts of this clone. The chain combines TRBV9 with TRBJ2-1; 8 positions match TRBD1. CDR3 length: 14 amino acids. Germline V gene data show CDR1 as SGDLS and CDR2 as YYNGEE. V lost 4 bases, J lost 5 bases, and 5 bases stayed unmatched. The CDR3 region has the DNA TGTGCCAGCAGCCCCGGACAGGGAAACAATGAGCAGTTCTTC. Protein product: CASSPGQGNNEQFF.

CDR3 protein: CSVVGDSLANYGYTF. The CDR3 DNA follows: TGCAGCGTTGTAGGCGACAGTTTAGCTAACTATGGCTACACCTTC. This chain connects TRBV29-1 to TRBJ1-2; TRBD1 might be the D (5 bases). Trimming pared 4 bases from V and 0 bases from J, leaving 15 bases between. Looked up from germline, CDR1 is SQVTM and CDR2 is ANQGSEA. CDR3 length equals 15 residues.

This sequence joins TRBV28 and TRBJ2-7; 7 bases are a match to TRBD2. The length of the CDR3 is 11 residues. Germline assignment: CDR1 MDHEN and CDR2 SYDVKM. V shed 5 bases and J 7 bases; nucleotides not matched to a gene: 2. As DNA, the CDR3 is TGTGCCAGCAGTCTCGGGAGGGAGCAGTACTTC. It is translated as CASSLGREQYF.

The rearrangement links TRBV29-1 to TRBJ2-3, with TRBD2 matching over 10 bases. Germline CDR1 reads SQVTM; CDR2 reads ANQGSEA. The CDR3 totals 12 residues. Unmatched junction bases numbered 2, after V lost 7 bases and J lost 4 bases. The CDR3 sequence: CSASGGADTQYF. CDR3 sequence (DNA): TGCAGCGCCAGCGGGGGGGCAGATACGCAGTATTTT.

The V call is TRBV30, the J call TRBJ2-7, with D perhaps matching TRBD1 (6 bases). This CDR3 region has 14 residues. Germline V lookup: CDR1 GTSNPN, CDR2 SVGIG (reference sequence). V lost 1 base and J 2 bases, leaving 12 bases between the germline ends. CDR3: CAWSGGGKAYEQYF. The CDR3 nucleotides are TGTGCCTGGAGTGGAGGGGGTAAGGCCTACGAGCAGTACTTC.

This clone showed up just once. V gene TRBV28 combines with J gene TRBJ2-1; tentatively, D is TRBD1 (6 bases). Trimming removed 5 bases from V and 0 bases from J, with 14 bases in between. CDR1 MDHEN and CDR2 SYDVKM come from the germline V gene. The CDR3 extends over 16 amino acids. The CDR3 DNA sequence: TGTGCCAGCAGTCCCTCCGGGGACAACTCCTACAATGAGCAGTTCTTC. Translating gives CASSPSGDNSYNEQFF.

The rearrangement links TRBV30 to TRBJ2-2, with D possibly matching TRBD2 (5 bases). Trimming took off 2 bases at V and 5 bases at J, with 9 bases between the two ends. CDR1 and CDR2 (germline): GTSNPN, SVGIG (reference sequence). This CDR3 is 13 amino acids long. DNA for the CDR3: TGTGCCTGGAGTATAGGGAGAACCGGGGAGCTGTTTTTT. Translated, it gives CAWSIGRTGELFF.

The chain is built from TRBV5-1 and TRBJ1-6, with TRBD1 as a possible D gene (6 bases). The CDR3 runs to 15 residues. The germline V gene has CDR1 SGHRS and CDR2 YFSETQ. V was trimmed by 4 bases and J by 11 bases, leaving 19 bases between them. CDR3 DNA: TGCGCCAGCAGCAGGGCAGGGGCCTGGGACGCACCCCTCCACTTT. Translated, it gives CASSRAGAWDAPLHF.